Shown below are 5 T cell receptor beta chains from a single sample sequenced in a study of blood T cell repertoires in COVID-19. The repertoire was sequenced with immunoSEQ multiplex PCR; TCRdb's copy has only in-frame clones and lacks some. The sample yields tens of thousands of clones, approximately 80% seen once. Sequencing was done on a sample of peripheral blood. The receptors here all came from a man aged 60 to 69 with COVID-19, enrolled during active disease.

The table lists this clone with a few counts. The V call is TRBV28, the J call TRBJ2-2; 7 bases agree with TRBD1. CDR1 and CDR2 (germline): MDHEN, SYDVKM. The CDR3 sequence is 16 residues long. With 5 bases clipped from V and 5 bases from J, the junction kept 11 bases outside the gene matches. The CDR3 region is CASSGDRGRDTGELFF. DNA of the CDR3: TGTGCCAGCAGTGGTGATAGGGGGCGAGATACCGGGGAGCTGTTTTTT. The whole variable domain, remainder taken from reference TRBV28 and TRBJ2-2, is DVKVTQSSRYLVKRTGEKVFLECVQDMDHENMFWYRQDPGLGLRLIYFSYDVKMKEKGDIPEGYSVSREKKERFSLILESASTNQTSMYLCASSGDRGRDTGELFFGEGSRLTVL.

The chain combines TRBV11-2 with TRBJ2-4; no definite D call. V lost 1 base to trimming and J lost 5 bases, with 9 bases between them. The CDR3 length is 14 residues. Germline assignment: CDR1 SGHAT and CDR2 FQNNGV. CDR3 DNA sequence: TGTGCCAGCAGCTTAGTGGCAGAACAAAACATTCAGTACTTC. Translating it yields CASSLVAEQNIQYF.

The V call is TRBV11-2, the J call TRBJ2-7, with TRBD2 matching over 7 bases. The germline V gene encodes CDR1 SGHAT and CDR2 FQNNGV. The CDR3 is 15 residues long. Germline trimming cut 2 bases from V and 2 bases from J; bases unmatched to any gene: 6. The CDR3 sequence: CASSLFGGGTYEQYF. CDR3 nucleotides: TGTGCCAGCAGCTTATTTGGGGGGGGGACCTACGAGCAGTACTTC.

The rearrangement uses TRBV24-1 and TRBJ2-5; the match to TRBD1 covers 9 bases. This CDR3 spans 16 amino acids. Germline CDR1 KGHDR, CDR2 SFDVKD. V gave up 4 bases and J gave up 4 bases; unmatched junction bases: 9. CDR3 nucleotides: TGTGCCACCAGTGAGACCGGGACAGGGCGGATAGAGACCCAGTACTTC. Its protein is CATSETGTGRIETQYF.

Regarding this clone: A read error may account for a junction end that differs from germline. The CDR3 DNA reads TGCGCCACTCGAAAGCGGGAGGGCAGAACCTACAATGAGCAGTTCTTC. This translates into CATRKREGRTYNEQFF. The genes are TRBV5-3 and TRBJ2-1; 10 bases match TRBD2. TRBV5-3 is designated an ORF whose function remains uncertain. The CDR3 is made up of 16 amino acids.